Below, 9 T cell receptor beta chains from the same sample are listed, as sequenced in a study of T cell responses to AZD1222 COVID-19 vaccine. Sequencing was performed with immunoSEQ multiplex PCR; in TCRdb, only in-frame clones are kept and a portion is missing. The sample records 250,000 to 300,000 clones, approximately 94% being singletons. Sequences were derived from peripheral blood, sampled 28 days after the second AZD1222 dose. Receptors originate from an adult who received the AZD1222 COVID-19 vaccine.

J is TRBJ2-1 and V is TRBV7-3; D assignment may be TRBD1 or TRBD2 (6 bases each). Germline loops: CDR1 SGHTA, CDR2 FQGTGA. The V gene lost 3 bases and the J gene lost 6 bases, with 12 bases spanning the gap. The CDR3 is 14 residues long. This chain's CDR3 is CASSFGGPLNEQFF. CDR3 nucleotide sequence: TGTGCCAGCAGCTTTGGGGGGCCGCTCAATGAGCAGTTCTTC.

The genes are TRBV28 and TRBJ1-3, with a tentative D call TRBD1 (6 bases). The V end was cut by 5 bases, the J end by 0 bases, with 11 bases between. This CDR3 comprises 15 residues. The V gene's germline CDR1 is MDHEN and CDR2 SYDVKM. The CDR3 DNA is TGTGCCAGCAGTCTAATAGGGGGCTCTGGAAACACCATATATTTT. Residues: CASSLIGGSGNTIYF.

The chain carries TRBV28 and TRBJ2-5; 14 nucleotides match TRBD2. The ends lost 5 bases at V and 5 bases at J; junction bases unmatched: 1. The CDR3 is 14 residues long. From germline, CDR1 is MDHEN and CDR2 SYDVKM. As DNA, the CDR3 is TGTGCCAGCAGTAGACTAGCGGGAGGGGAGACCCAGTACTTC. It translates to CASSRLAGGETQYF.

The chain joins TRBV24-1 to TRBJ1-1, with 10 bases aligning to TRBD1. CDR1 KGHDR and CDR2 SFDVKD come from the germline V gene. V was clipped by 8 bases and J by 1 base; unmatched bases: 6. The CDR3 is made up of 15 amino acids. The CDR3 sequence is CATTPGTGENTEAFF. The CDR3 bases are TGTGCCACCACCCCCGGGACAGGGGAGAACACTGAAGCTTTCTTT.

The chain recombines TRBV19 with TRBJ2-7, with 8 bases fitting TRBD1. The CDR3 is 13 residues long. CDR1 is LNHDA and CDR2 is SQIVND in the germline V gene (reference sequence). The trim removed 4 bases at V and 6 bases at J, leaving 5 bases unmatched. The CDR3 here is CASSNNRGVEQYF. The CDR3 DNA reads TGTGCCAGTAGTAACAACAGGGGGGTCGAGCAGTACTTC.

The rearrangement uses TRBV5-1 and TRBJ2-6; TRBD1 might be the D (6 bases). The length of the CDR3 is 15 residues. CDR1 is SGHRS and CDR2 is YFSETQ in the germline V gene. The V end lost 7 bases, the J end lost 4 bases, and 15 bases lay between the germline ends. Here the CDR3 reads CASSPGVSGANVLTF. The CDR3 DNA is TGCGCCAGCTCCCCAGGGGTATCCGGGGCCAACGTCCTGACTTTC.

This clone was detected many times. The chain's CDR3 is CASSHRLAVAGELFF. The CDR3 DNA follows: TGTGCCAGCAGCCATCGGCTAGCGGTCGCCGGGGAGCTGTTTTTT. This chain uses TRBV3-1 (or the pseudogene TRBV3-2) with TRBJ2-2, with 7 positions matching TRBD2. The CDR3 length is 15 residues. V lost 3 bases, J lost 6 bases, and 7 bases stayed unmatched. CDR1 and CDR2 (germline): LGHDT, YNNKEL (reference sequence).

The chain combines TRBV5-1 with TRBJ2-1; D might be TRBD2 (5 bases). The V gene lost 4 bases and the J gene lost 5 bases, with 16 bases spanning the gap. The CDR3 consists of 15 residues. CDR1 is SGHRS, CDR2 YFSETQ, per germline. CDR3 region: CASSPTTLGNNEQFF. The DNA of the CDR3 is TGCGCCAGCAGCCCTACGACACTAGGGAACAATGAGCAGTTCTTC.

This chain connects TRBV24-1 to TRBJ1-5, with D unclear. V lost 9 bases and J lost 2, with 10 bases in between. Germline-derived CDR1 and CDR2 are KGHDR and SFDVKD. The CDR3 is 13 residues long. The CDR3 sequence: CATQPSRNQPQHF. The DNA of the CDR3 is TGTGCCACCCAGCCCAGCCGCAATCAGCCCCAGCATTTT.